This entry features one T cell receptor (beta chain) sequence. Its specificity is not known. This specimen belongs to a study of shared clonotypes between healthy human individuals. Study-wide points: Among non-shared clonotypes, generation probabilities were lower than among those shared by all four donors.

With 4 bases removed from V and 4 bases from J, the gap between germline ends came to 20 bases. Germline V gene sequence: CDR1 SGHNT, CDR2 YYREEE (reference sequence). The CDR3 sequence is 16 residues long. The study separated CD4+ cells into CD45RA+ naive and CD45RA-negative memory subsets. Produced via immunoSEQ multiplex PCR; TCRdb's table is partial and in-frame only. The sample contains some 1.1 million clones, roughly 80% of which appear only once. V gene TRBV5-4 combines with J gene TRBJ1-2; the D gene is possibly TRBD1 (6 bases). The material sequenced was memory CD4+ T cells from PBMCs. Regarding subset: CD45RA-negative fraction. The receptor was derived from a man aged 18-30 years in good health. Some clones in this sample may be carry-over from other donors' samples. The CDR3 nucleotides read TGTGCCAGCAGCCCGGGGGGCGCGGATTCCCCCTATGGCTACACCTTC. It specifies CASSPGGADSPYGYTF.